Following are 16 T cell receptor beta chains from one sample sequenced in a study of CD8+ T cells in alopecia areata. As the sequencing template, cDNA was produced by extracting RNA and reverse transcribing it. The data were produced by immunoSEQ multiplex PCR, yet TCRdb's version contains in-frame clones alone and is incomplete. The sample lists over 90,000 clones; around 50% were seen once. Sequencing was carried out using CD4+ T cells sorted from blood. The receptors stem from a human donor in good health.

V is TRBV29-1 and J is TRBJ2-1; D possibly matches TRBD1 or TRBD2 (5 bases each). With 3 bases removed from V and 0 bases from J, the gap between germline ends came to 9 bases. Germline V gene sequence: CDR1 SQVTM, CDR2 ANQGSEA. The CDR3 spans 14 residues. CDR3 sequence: CSVEGTTSYNEQFF. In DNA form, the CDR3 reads TGCAGCGTTGAGGGGACCACCTCCTACAATGAGCAGTTCTTC.

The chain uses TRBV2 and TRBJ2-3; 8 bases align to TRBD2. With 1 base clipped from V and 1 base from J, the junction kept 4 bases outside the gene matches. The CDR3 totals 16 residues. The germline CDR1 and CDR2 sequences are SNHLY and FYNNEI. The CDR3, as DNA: TGTGCCAGCAGTGAAGGCCCGCGGGGGGGCACAGATACGCAGTATTTT. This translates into CASSEGPRGGTDTQYF.

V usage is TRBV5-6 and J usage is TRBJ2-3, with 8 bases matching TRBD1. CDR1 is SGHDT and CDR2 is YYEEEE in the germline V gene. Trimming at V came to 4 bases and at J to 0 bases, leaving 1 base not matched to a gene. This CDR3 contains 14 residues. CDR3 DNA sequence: TGTGCCAGCAGCCACAGGGGGAGCACAGATACGCAGTATTTT. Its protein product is CASSHRGSTDTQYF. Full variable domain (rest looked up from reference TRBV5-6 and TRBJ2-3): DAGVTQSPTHLIKTRGQQVTLRCSPKSGHDTVSWYQQALGQGPQFIFQYYEEEERQRGNFPDRFSGHQFPNYSSELNVNALLLGDSALYLCASSHRGSTDTQYFGPGTRLTVL.

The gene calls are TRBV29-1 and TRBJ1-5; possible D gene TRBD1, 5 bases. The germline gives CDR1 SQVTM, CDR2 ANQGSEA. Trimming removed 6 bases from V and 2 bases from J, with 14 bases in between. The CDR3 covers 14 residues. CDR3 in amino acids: CSVAGGSGNQPQHF. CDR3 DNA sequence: TGCAGCGTGGCCGGGGGTAGCGGCAATCAGCCCCAGCATTTT. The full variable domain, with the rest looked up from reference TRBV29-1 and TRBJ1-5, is SAVISQKPSRDICQRGTSLTIQCQVDSQVTMMFWYRQQPGQSLTLIATANQGSEATYESGFVIDKFPISRPNLTFSTLTVSNMSPEDSSIYLCSVAGGSGNQPQHFGDGTRLSIL.

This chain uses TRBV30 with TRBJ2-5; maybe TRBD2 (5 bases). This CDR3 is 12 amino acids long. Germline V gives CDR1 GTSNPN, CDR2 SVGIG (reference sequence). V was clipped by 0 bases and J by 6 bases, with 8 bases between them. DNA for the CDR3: TGTGCCTGGAGTGTCCAGCGGCAGACCCAGTACTTC. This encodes CAWSVQRQTQYF.

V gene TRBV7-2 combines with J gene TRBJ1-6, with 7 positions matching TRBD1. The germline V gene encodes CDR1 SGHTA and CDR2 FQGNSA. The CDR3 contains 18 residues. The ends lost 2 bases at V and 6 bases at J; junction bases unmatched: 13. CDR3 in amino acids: CASSLSPYRGDFNSPLHF. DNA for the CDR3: TGTGCCAGCAGCTTATCCCCATACAGGGGAGACTTTAATTCACCCCTCCACTTT.

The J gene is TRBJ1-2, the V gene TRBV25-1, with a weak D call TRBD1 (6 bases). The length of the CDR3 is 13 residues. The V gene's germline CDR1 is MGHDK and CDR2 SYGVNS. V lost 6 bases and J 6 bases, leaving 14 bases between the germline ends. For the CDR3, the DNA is TGTGCCAGCAGCCTACAGGGAGGCAATGGCTACACCTTC. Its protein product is CASSLQGGNGYTF.

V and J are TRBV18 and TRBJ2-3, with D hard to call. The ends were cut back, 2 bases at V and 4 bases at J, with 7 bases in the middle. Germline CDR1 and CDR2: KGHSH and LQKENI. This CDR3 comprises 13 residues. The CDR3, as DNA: TGTGCCAGCTCACCAGCCACGGCAGATACGCAGTATTTT. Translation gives CASSPATADTQYF.

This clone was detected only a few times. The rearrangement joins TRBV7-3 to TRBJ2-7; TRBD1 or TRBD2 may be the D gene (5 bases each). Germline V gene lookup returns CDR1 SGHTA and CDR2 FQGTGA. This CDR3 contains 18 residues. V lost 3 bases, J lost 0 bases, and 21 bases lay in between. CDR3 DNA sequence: TGTGCCAGCAGCTTTCGTATAACCGGGACGACTACCTCCTACGAGCAGTACTTC. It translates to CASSFRITGTTTSYEQYF.

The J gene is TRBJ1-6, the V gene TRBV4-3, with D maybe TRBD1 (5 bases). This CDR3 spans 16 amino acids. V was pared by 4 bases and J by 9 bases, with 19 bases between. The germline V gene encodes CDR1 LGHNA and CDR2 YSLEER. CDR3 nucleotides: TGCGCCAGCAGCCCCGGGACGGTCGGTGGGGGTTCACCCCTCCACTTT. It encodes CASSPGTVGGGSPLHF.

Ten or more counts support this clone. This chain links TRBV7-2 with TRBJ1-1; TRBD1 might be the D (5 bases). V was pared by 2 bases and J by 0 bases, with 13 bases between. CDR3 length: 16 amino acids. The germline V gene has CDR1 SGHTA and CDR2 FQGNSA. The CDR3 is CASSLQGGLMNTEAFF. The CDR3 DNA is TGTGCCAGCAGCTTACAGGGAGGACTCATGAACACTGAAGCTTTCTTT.

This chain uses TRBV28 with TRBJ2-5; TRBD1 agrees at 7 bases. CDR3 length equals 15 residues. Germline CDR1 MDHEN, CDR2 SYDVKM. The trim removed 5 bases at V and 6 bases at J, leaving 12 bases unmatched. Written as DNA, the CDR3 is TGTGCCAGCAGTCCAACTAGACAGGGTCAGCAGACCCAGTACTTC. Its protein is CASSPTRQGQQTQYF.

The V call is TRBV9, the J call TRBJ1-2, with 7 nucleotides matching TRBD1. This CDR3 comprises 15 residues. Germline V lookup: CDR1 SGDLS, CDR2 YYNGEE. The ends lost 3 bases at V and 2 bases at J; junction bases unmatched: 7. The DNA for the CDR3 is TGTGCCAGCAGCGCCCGACAGGGAGGAAACTATGGCTACACCTTC. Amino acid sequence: CASSARQGGNYGYTF.

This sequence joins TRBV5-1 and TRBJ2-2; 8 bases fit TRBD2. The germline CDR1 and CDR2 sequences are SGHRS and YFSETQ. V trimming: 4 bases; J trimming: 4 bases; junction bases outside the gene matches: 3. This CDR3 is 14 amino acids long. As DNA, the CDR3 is TGCGCCAGCAGCGCCACTAGCGGCACCGGGGAGCTGTTTTTT. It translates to CASSATSGTGELFF.

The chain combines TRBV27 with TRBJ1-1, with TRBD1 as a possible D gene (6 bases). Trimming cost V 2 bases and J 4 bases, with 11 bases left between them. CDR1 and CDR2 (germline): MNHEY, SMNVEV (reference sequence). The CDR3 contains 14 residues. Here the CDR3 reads CASSLRVGGTEAFF. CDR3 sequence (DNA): TGTGCCAGCAGTTTAAGAGTAGGGGGCACTGAAGCTTTCTTT.

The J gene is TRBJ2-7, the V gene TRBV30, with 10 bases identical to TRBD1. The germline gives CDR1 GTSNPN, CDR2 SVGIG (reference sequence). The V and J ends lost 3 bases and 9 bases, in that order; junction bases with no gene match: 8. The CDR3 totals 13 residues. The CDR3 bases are TGTGCCTGGAGAGGGACAGGGGCGTATGGGCAGTACTTC. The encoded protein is CAWRGTGAYGQYF.